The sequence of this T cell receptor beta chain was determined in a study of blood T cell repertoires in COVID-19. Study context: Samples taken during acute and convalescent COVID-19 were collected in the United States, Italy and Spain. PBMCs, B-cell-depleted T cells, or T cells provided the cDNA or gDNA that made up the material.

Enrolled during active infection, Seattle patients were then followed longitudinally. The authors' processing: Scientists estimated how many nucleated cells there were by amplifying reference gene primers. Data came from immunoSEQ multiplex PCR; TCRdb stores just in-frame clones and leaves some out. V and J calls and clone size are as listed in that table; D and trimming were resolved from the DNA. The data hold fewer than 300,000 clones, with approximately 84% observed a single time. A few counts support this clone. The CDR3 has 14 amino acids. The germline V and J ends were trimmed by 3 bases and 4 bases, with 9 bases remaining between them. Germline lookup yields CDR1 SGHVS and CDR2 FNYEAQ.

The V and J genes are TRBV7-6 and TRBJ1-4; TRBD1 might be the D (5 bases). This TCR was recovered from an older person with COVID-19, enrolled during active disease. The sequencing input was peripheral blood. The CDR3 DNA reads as TGTGCCAGCAGCTTGCAGGGAGGTAATGAAAAACTGTTTTTT. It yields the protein CASSLQGGNEKLFF.